Detailed here is one T cell receptor (beta chain). Its binding antigen is unknown. It has no much larger one-base neighbor in the sample; base qualities were not kept. Taken from the germline V gene, the CDR1 and CDR2 loops are MNHNS and SASEGT. Trimming takes 3 bases off V and 5 bases off J; junction bases not matched to a gene: 5. Counted from cysteine to phenylalanine, this CDR3 has 16 amino acids. Of the read, only the CDR3 DNA is kept; its 48 bases are in frame from base 1. The collaborating institutions used their own protocols to collect whole blood in K2EDTA tubes. Collaborator samples were shipped for TCRbeta analysis as frozen whole blood, isolated PBMCs, or DNA extracted from either sample type. This record belongs to a study of blood T cell repertoires in COVID-19 (dated by TCRdb to about 2020). Regarding the study in general: The collaborator samples originated in the United States, Italy and Spain and spanned the acute and convalescent phases of COVID-19. The prospective study material was composed of cDNA or gDNA derived from T cells, B-cell-depleted T cells, or PBMCs. Where available, HLA class I and class II types were obtained from metadata supplied by the sample provider rather than from assay-based typing. Deeply sampled blood TCRbeta repertoires from subjects exposed to, actively infected with, or recovered from COVID-19 were included in the dataset. Sample metadata almost always included a de-identified subject ID, COVID-19 status, age in years and sex. The repertoires were made available in a free public database intended to serve as a resource for research on the immune response to SARS-CoV-2. Samples came from the ongoing ImmuneRACE study (first 160 participants) plus 1,254 subjects from 6 global collaborators.

What the authors observed across the whole study: The quantity of clinical and demographic metadata differed by source and by participant and was supplied without curation.

TCRbeta CDR3 regions were amplified from genomic DNA using the immunoSEQ Assay, a bias-controlled multiplex PCR. The study's processing was this. Nucleated cell counts per sample were estimated from amplification of reference gene primers within the assay. To quantify the absolute abundance of each unique TCRbeta CDR3 rearrangement, sequence reads were collapsed and filtered. Productive Simpson clonality was computed per sample as the square root of Simpson's diversity index over productive rearrangements. What TCRdb holds here is the immuneACCESS table cut down to in-frame rearrangements. Part of the clones is not present; checked against another copy, under half of the missing clones reflect an unresolved V gene, and the others are unexplained. V and J calls and clone size come straight from that table; D and trimming were deduced from the DNA. The sample table contains approximately 140,000 clones; only one count was recorded for roughly 88% of them. The ten largest make up less than 2% of the sample.

Input material: peripheral blood. The receptor's source is a woman in her fifties or sixties with acute or convalescent COVID-19. Recombination joined TRBV6-1 with TRBJ2-1; 12 middle bases align to TRBD2. The DNA is TGTGCCAGCAGTGAGACCGGACTAGCGGGGAACAATGAGCAGTTCTTC. This is translated as CASSETGLAGNNEQFF.